The clone carrying this T cell receptor (beta chain) was observed a single time. Its antigen is not known. Specified time point: newly diagnosed GD, antithyroid drugs for less than 3 months. Construction of the TCR library relied on RNA isolated from PBMCs. The authors diagnosed Graves' disease using American Thyroid Association guidelines. CDR3 length equals 17 residues. Per the germline V gene, CDR1 is MNHEY and CDR2 is SVGEGT. V gave up 6 bases and J gave up 7 bases, with 25 bases separating them. This entry belongs to a study of regulatory T cells in long-lasting Graves disease. Study at large: Antithyroid drug use was under 3 months in newly diagnosed Graves' patients. Study-wide results and limits: Persistent disease showed a preference for TRBV28, TRBJ1-2 and TRBJ2-5.

iRepertoire HTBI primers and Arm-PCR of CDR3 regions built TCR beta libraries. Original processing notes: Overall, samples carried 60 to 65 TRBV and around 13 TRBJ segments. TCRdb processed the multiplex PCR reads anew with MiXCR; each CDR3 protein has one entry. These V and J calls are TCRdb output, not the study's own analysis. The sample consists of more than 400,000 distinct CDR3 sequences, around 15% of them appearing once. The same specimen was also included in a second study, on T cells in Graves' hyperthyroidism and ophthalmopathy.

The sample here was peripheral blood mononuclear cells (PBMCs), taken at new diagnosis, from a patient treated with antithyroid drugs. This TCR derives from a woman aged 30 to 39 with Graves disease. The genes are TRBV6-2 or TRBV6-3 and TRBJ2-1, with D maybe TRBD2 (6 bases). The CDR3 loop reads CASRLPSPGRVINEQFF. The CDR3 DNA sequence: TGTGCCAGCAGACTCCCTAGCCCCGGGAGAGTCATTAATGAGCAGTTCTTC.